This is a list of T cell receptor beta chains from one sample in a study of CXCR3-negative and CXCR3-positive naive CD8 T cells. TCRdb re-called the 5' RACE reads and shows each CDR3 protein once, DNA omitted. This listing includes about 120,000 distinct CDR3 sequences. The sample was naive CXCR3+ CD8+ T cells from blood. The receptor source for this set is a human donor in good health. Some clones in this sample may be carry-over from other donors' samples. Both conserved end residues are part of each CDR3.

V gene: TRBV10-2; CDR3 length: 19; J gene: TRBJ2-2; CDR3 protein: CASSESPGPPTLNTGELFF
V gene: TRBV6-2/TRBV6-3; CDR3 length: 16; J gene: TRBJ2-1; CDR3 protein: CASRPIAGGLYNEQFF
V gene: TRBV7-2; CDR3 length: 13; J gene: TRBJ2-1; CDR3 protein: CASSFTSGNEQFF
V gene: TRBV13; CDR3 length: 19; J gene: TRBJ2-3; CDR3 protein: CASSLEWRPGRGQTDTQYF
V gene: TRBV5-1; CDR3 length: 14; J gene: TRBJ2-1; CDR3 protein: CASSLLAGANEQFF
V gene: TRBV11-2; CDR3 length: 18; J gene: TRBJ2-1; CDR3 protein: CASSSWTGKGLFGNEQFF
V gene: TRBV20-1; CDR3 length: 15; J gene: TRBJ2-5; CDR3 protein: CSAASSGGSWETQYF
V gene: TRBV4-1; CDR3 length: 14; J gene: TRBJ2-3; CDR3 protein: CASSRTPTGDTQYF
V gene: TRBV9; CDR3 length: 14; J gene: TRBJ2-2; CDR3 protein: CASSPGGSTGELFF
V gene: TRBV6-5; CDR3 length: 17; J gene: TRBJ2-2; CDR3 protein: CASRTMGARDHTGELFF
V gene: TRBV29-1; CDR3 length: 11; J gene: TRBJ2-7; CDR3 protein: CSVGSLGEQYF
V gene: TRBV7-8; CDR3 length: 14; J gene: TRBJ2-3; CDR3 protein: CAASAGGHTDTQYF
V gene: TRBV27; CDR3 length: 16; J gene: TRBJ1-1; CDR3 protein: CASSPWTGGWHTEAFF
V gene: TRBV29-1; CDR3 length: 12; J gene: TRBJ1-1; CDR3 protein: CSVRTGGIEAFF